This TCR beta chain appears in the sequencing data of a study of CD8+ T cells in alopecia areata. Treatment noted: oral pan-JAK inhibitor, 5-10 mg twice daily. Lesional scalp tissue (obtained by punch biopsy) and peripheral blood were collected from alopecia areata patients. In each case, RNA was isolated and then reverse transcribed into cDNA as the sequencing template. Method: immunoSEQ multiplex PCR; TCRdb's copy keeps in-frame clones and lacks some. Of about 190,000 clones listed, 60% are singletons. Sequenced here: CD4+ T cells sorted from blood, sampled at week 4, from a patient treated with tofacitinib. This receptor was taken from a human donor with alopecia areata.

The CDR3 DNA sequence: TGTGCCAGTAGTCCACCTAGGACTAGCGGGAGGGAGCTGTTTTTT. This encodes CASSPPRTSGRELFF. The chain uses TRBV19 and TRBJ2-2; 12 positions match TRBD2. V was clipped by 5 bases and J by 9 bases; unmatched bases: 7. This CDR3 is 15 amino acids long. Germline loops: CDR1 LNHDA, CDR2 SQIVND (reference sequence).